This T cell receptor (beta chain) was captured by sequencing in a study of radiation and T cells in renal cell carcinoma. Concerning this clone itself: The antigen is not known.

Treatment denoted: treatment-naive control, cytoreductive nephrectomy. Control tumors came from 4 females and roughly twelve males, aged roughly 35 to 85. Sequencing was performed with immunoSEQ multiplex PCR; in TCRdb, only in-frame clones are kept and a portion is missing. The sample consists of just over 15,000 clones, 50% to 60% of them appearing once. Study-level points and caveats: Only small tumor regions of about 1.1 g were sampled. Top 100 clonotypes averaged about 50% in irradiated versus roughly 43% in nephrectomy-only tumors.

This CDR3 has 16 amino acids. Trimming took 6 bases from V and 5 from J; bases not matched to a gene: 16. CDR1 is SGHDT, CDR2 YYEEEE, per germline. This chain connects TRBV5-6 to TRBJ1-2, with 7 bases identical to TRBD1. The sample consisted of tumor tissue, taken from a patient whose treatment was nephrectomy without radiotherapy. This TCR derives from a man aged 45-65 years with renal cell carcinoma. The CDR3 loop reads CASTLGEEGARYGYTF. The CDR3 DNA sequence: TGTGCCAGCACACTGGGCGAAGAGGGGGCTAGGTATGGCTACACCTTC.